This T cell receptor beta chain was documented in a study of TIL therapy for anti-PD-1-resistant metastatic lung cancer. Study-wide points: The cohort had more treatment-naive, never-smoker and oncogene-addicted patients than typical.

Worth noting for this clone: The antigen remains unidentified.

The time point denotes: pre-treatment sample, taken before nivolumab and TIL therapy. Patients were adults with stage 4 NSCLC. This was the immunoSEQ v3 assay. Here immunoSEQ multiplex PCR was the method, and the copy in TCRdb shows in-frame clones only, minus some. This sample has about 60,000 clones, with about 69% found just once. CDR1 and CDR2 from the germline V gene are SNHLY and FYNNEI. The V and J ends lost 7 bases and 3 bases, in that order; junction bases with no gene match: 2. CDR3 size: 12 residues. This specimen was blood, taken at baseline. The TCR originated in a person aged 25 to 80 with non-small cell lung cancer. The chain uses TRBV2 and TRBJ2-5; 7 bases fit TRBD1. As DNA, the CDR3 is TGTGCCAGCACGGGACAGAAAGAGACCCAGTACTTC. Translated, it gives CASTGQKETQYF.